The subject of this entry is one TCR beta chain. The data were taken from a study of blood T cell repertoires in COVID-19. J gave up 6 bases and V 5 bases, and 8 bases lay outside the gene matches. Germline loops: CDR1 SGHVS, CDR2 FQNEAQ. The CDR3 sequence is 15 residues long. Participants spanned ages about 18 to 95 years and resided in about two dozen US areas. Cohort assignment relied on participant-reported clinical history. Clones were read by immunoSEQ multiplex PCR, and TCRdb kept only the in-frame ones, dropping some. The sample includes 210,000 or so clones, 70% to 90% of them seen just once. The receptor's source is a man aged 25-40 years who had recovered from COVID-19. The V call is TRBV7-8, the J call TRBJ1-1, with 11 bases lining up with TRBD1. Sequencing was performed on PBMCs or T cells enriched from blood (not recorded which). DNA of the CDR3: TGTGCCAGCAGCAAACGGACAGGGGGCGATTCTGAAGCTTTCTTT. Residues: CASSKRTGGDSEAFF. The full variable domain, in which reference TRBV7-8 and TRBJ1-1 provide the parts outside the CDR3, is GAGVSQSPRYKVAKRGQDVALRCDPISGHVSLFWYQQALGQGPEFLTYFQNEAQLDKSGLPSDRFFAERPEGSVSTLKIQRTQQEDSAVYLCASSKRTGGDSEAFFGQGTRLTVV.